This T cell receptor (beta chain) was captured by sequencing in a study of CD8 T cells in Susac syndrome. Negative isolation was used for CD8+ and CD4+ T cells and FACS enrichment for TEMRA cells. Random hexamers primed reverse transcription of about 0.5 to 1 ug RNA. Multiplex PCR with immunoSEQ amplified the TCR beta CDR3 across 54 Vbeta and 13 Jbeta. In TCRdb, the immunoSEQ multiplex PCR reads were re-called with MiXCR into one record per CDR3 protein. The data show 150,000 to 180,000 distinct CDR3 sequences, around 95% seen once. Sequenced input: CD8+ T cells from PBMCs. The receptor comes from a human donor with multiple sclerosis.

CDR3 in DNA: TGTGCCACCAGCACCCCTCCTATGAACTCGCAGTTCTTC. This codes for CATSTPPMNSQFF. J is TRBJ2-1 and V is TRBV15; D ambiguous. This CDR3 comprises 13 residues. With 4 bases removed from V and 12 bases from J, the gap between germline ends came to 16 bases. Germline CDR1 LNHNV, CDR2 YYDKDF (reference sequence).